Below are 15 T cell receptor beta chains sequenced from a single sample in a study of blood T cell repertoires in COVID-19. Clones were read by immunoSEQ multiplex PCR, and TCRdb kept only the in-frame ones, dropping some. The table records under 250,000 clones, roughly 79% of them present only once. Material for sequencing was PBMCs or T cells enriched from blood (not recorded which). The receptors originated from a woman aged 45-59 years with acute COVID-19.

The chain employs TRBV5-1 and TRBJ2-3; D perhaps matches TRBD1 (6 bases). In germline, CDR1 is SGHRS, CDR2 YFSETQ. The CDR3 is 16 amino acids. Trimming took off 0 bases at V and 4 bases at J, with 15 bases between the two ends. CDR3 sequence: CASSLAFAGDPDTQYF. As DNA, the CDR3 is TGCGCCAGCAGCTTGGCCTTTGCAGGGGATCCAGATACGCAGTATTTT.

The genes are TRBV18 and TRBJ1-2; 7 bases map to TRBD1. The J segment lost 4 bases and the V segment lost 0 bases, leaving 5 bases of the junction unmatched. Germline V gene data show CDR1 as KGHSH and CDR2 as LQKENI. The CDR3 is made up of 15 amino acids. CDR3 sequence: CASSPPDRGPYGYTF. CDR3 nucleotide sequence: TGTGCCAGCTCACCACCGGATAGGGGGCCCTATGGCTACACCTTC. The full variable domain, rest sourced from reference TRBV18 and TRBJ1-2, is NAGVMQNPRHLVRRRGQEARLRCSPMKGHSHVYWYRQLPEEGLKFMVYLQKENIIDESGMPKERFSAEFPKEGPSILRIQQVVRGDSAAYFCASSPPDRGPYGYTFGSGTRLTVV.

This clone was seen many times. The rearrangement uses TRBV19 and TRBJ2-7; D may be TRBD1 (6 bases). Germline lookup yields CDR1 LNHDA and CDR2 SQIVND (reference sequence). Trimming took 5 bases from V and 7 from J, leaving 18 bases between them. The CDR3 is made up of 14 amino acids. The CDR3 sequence: CASSENTGTKEQYF. For the CDR3, the DNA is TGTGCCAGTAGTGAGAACACCGGGACAAAAGAGCAGTACTTC.

V gene TRBV6-2 or TRBV6-3 combines with J gene TRBJ1-4, with D tentatively TRBD1 (6 bases). The CDR3 totals 15 residues. Looked up from germline, CDR1 is MNHEY and CDR2 is SVGEGT. Deletions cut 2 bases from V and 7 bases from J, with 14 bases between. CDR3 sequence (DNA): TGTGCCAGCAGTTACCCGGCGTGGGGGCGTGAAAAACTGTTTTTT. It codes for CASSYPAWGREKLFF.

This chain links TRBV10-3 with TRBJ1-1, with a weak D call TRBD1 (5 bases). The germline V and J ends were trimmed by 0 bases and 6 bases, with 14 bases remaining between them. The CDR3 length is 15 residues. Germline V gene sequence: CDR1 ENHRY, CDR2 SYGVKD. The CDR3 is CAISESGREGAEAFF. The CDR3 DNA is TGTGCCATCAGTGAGTCGGGCAGGGAGGGCGCTGAAGCTTTCTTT.

The rearrangement links TRBV27 to TRBJ1-5, with 9 bases matching TRBD1. The CDR3 has 15 amino acids. Germline V gene sequence: CDR1 MNHEY, CDR2 SMNVEV (reference sequence). J was trimmed by 4 bases and V by 5 bases; bases with no gene match: 6. The CDR3 DNA reads TGTGCCAGCAGTCATAGGACAGGGGTAAATCAGCCCCAGCATTTT. It is translated as CASSHRTGVNQPQHF.

The CDR3 here is CASSSRPGTNSYNEQFF. The DNA of the CDR3 is TGCGCCAGCAGCAGTAGACCCGGGACAAATTCCTACAATGAGCAGTTCTTC. The J gene is TRBJ2-1, the V gene TRBV5-1; a weak D match, TRBD1 (6 bases). Germline CDR1 is SGHRS and CDR2 is YFSETQ. The CDR3 runs to 17 residues. Between the trimmed V and J ends, which lost 4 bases and 1 base, there was a span of 18 bases.

J is TRBJ1-2 and V is TRBV4-1; D is perhaps TRBD1 (6 bases). This CDR3 comprises 14 residues. V was trimmed by 7 bases and J by 4 bases, leaving 16 bases between them. Germline loops: CDR1 MGHRA, CDR2 YSYEKL. The DNA of the CDR3 is TGCGCCAGCAACTACCCCGGACAGTCCTATGGCTACACCTTC. Protein sequence: CASNYPGQSYGYTF.

J is TRBJ2-1 and V is TRBV3-1 (or the pseudogene TRBV3-2); 11 bases align to TRBD2. CDR3 length: 16 residues. With V trimmed by 3 bases and J by 8 bases, 9 bases remained unmatched. Germline CDR1 reads LGHDT; CDR2 reads YNNKEL (reference sequence). The CDR3 coding sequence is TGTGCCAGCAGCCACCGAACTAGCGGGAGAGGAGATGAGCAGTTCTTC. Translation: CASSHRTSGRGDEQFF.

V usage is TRBV18 and J usage is TRBJ2-7, with 9 bases fitting TRBD1. CDR1 and CDR2 (germline): KGHSH, LQKENI. Trimming cost V 2 bases and J 5 bases; bases outside gene matches: 13. This CDR3 has 17 residues. CDR3 region: CASSPRGMGQGFHEQYF. In DNA form, the CDR3 reads TGTGCCAGCTCACCAAGGGGCATGGGACAGGGTTTCCACGAGCAGTACTTC.

About this clone: This specimen includes other DNA sequences encoding the same CDR3. The CDR3, as DNA: TGCGCCAGCAGCTTGGACCGCGGGAGCACAGATACGCAGTATTTT. The encoded protein is CASSLDRGSTDTQYF. The V and J genes are TRBV5-1 and TRBJ2-3; weak D call: TRBD2 (5 bases). Trimming took off 0 bases at V and 0 bases at J, with 8 bases between the two ends. The CDR3 contains 15 residues. The germline V gene encodes CDR1 SGHRS and CDR2 YFSETQ.

The J gene is TRBJ2-1, the V gene TRBV4-3; tentatively, D is TRBD2 (5 bases). The CDR3 is made up of 15 amino acids. The V gene's germline CDR1 is LGHNA and CDR2 YSLEER. Between the trimmed V and J ends, which lost 1 base and 3 bases, there was a span of 10 bases. CDR3 residues: CASSQGSGDYNEQFF. DNA for the CDR3: TGCGCCAGCAGCCAAGGATCCGGGGACTACAATGAGCAGTTCTTC.

The genes are TRBV30 and TRBJ1-1; 7 positions match TRBD1. From germline, CDR1 is GTSNPN and CDR2 SVGIG (reference sequence). The trim removed 8 bases at V and 0 bases at J, leaving 9 bases unmatched. The CDR3 has 14 amino acids. Written as DNA, the CDR3 is TGTGCCGCCCACAGGGGCGTCATGAACACTGAAGCTTTCTTT. Its protein product is CAAHRGVMNTEAFF.

The rearrangement joins TRBV6-5 to TRBJ1-2; 10 bases line up with TRBD1. Trimming cost V 4 bases and J 4 bases; bases outside gene matches: 9. The germline V gene encodes CDR1 MNHEY and CDR2 SVGAGI. This CDR3 is built from 16 residues. CDR3 loop: CASSSMTGGLTYGYTF. The DNA for the CDR3 is TGTGCCAGCAGTTCCATGACAGGGGGCTTAACCTATGGCTACACCTTC.

This sequence joins TRBV28 and TRBJ1-3, with D possibly TRBD1 on 6 matching bases. Trimming took off 1 base at V and 0 bases at J, with 10 bases between the two ends. The germline CDR1 and CDR2 sequences are MDHEN and SYDVKM. The CDR3 contains 16 residues. CDR3 coding DNA: TGTGCCAGCAGTTTATTTACAGGGATCTCTGGAAACACCATATATTTT. Its protein product is CASSLFTGISGNTIYF.